This is a list of T cell receptor beta chains from one sample in a study of sequential checkpoint blockade in melanoma. Method: immunoSEQ multiplex PCR; TCRdb's copy keeps in-frame clones and lacks some. The data contain 20,000 or so clones, just under 75% of them singletons. The sequenced sample was CD8+ T cells sorted from blood (inferred from file names), obtained from a patient given nivolumab and ipilimumab in sequence. Receptor source: a human donor with melanoma. CDR3s include the opening cysteine and the closing phenylalanine or tryptophan. A D gene is named only where the DNA matches it firmly. Part of the rows lack a size; the others show once, few, many or a class for expanded clones.

v_gene	abundance	d_gene	j_gene	CDR3aa	CDR3nt
TRBV7-6	.	.	TRBJ2-1	CASSLTESSYNEQFF	TGTGCCAGCAGCTTGACAGAGAGCTCCTACAATGAGCAGTTCTTC
TRBV10-3	.	.	TRBJ2-2	CAISDPGLTGELFF	TGTGCCATCAGTGACCCAGGGCTCACCGGGGAGCTGTTTTTT
TRBV19	.	TRBD1	TRBJ1-2	CASSPGTGGLYGYTF	TGTGCCAGTAGTCCTGGGACAGGAGGCCTCTATGGCTACACCTTC
TRBV7-3	.	.	TRBJ2-3	CASSHEPGHRLTDTQYF	TGTGCCAGCAGCCACGAACCGGGACACAGACTCACAGATACGCAGTATTTT
TRBV5-6	.	TRBD1	TRBJ2-7	CASSWTGNYEQYF	TGTGCCAGCAGCTGGACAGGGAACTACGAGCAGTACTTC
TRBV9	.	TRBD1	TRBJ1-2	CASSQAPQGAVAAYGYTF	TGTGCCAGCAGCCAGGCCCCACAGGGGGCAGTTGCTGCCTATGGCTACACCTTC
TRBV7-2	.	.	TRBJ2-1	CASSLGMSSYNEQFF	TGTGCCAGCAGCTTAGGTATGAGCTCCTACAATGAGCAGTTCTTC
TRBV7-3	few	TRBD1	TRBJ1-1	CASSHRTGRANTEAFF	TGTGCCAGCAGCCACCGGACAGGGAGGGCGAACACTGAAGCTTTCTTT
TRBV27	once	TRBD2	TRBJ2-7	CASSLAGDHYEQYF	TGTGCCAGCAGTTTGGCGGGAGACCACTACGAGCAGTACTTC
TRBV28	.	.	TRBJ1-4	CASSFLRGNEKLFF	TGTGCCAGCAGTTTCCTTCGGGGGAATGAAAAACTGTTTTTT
TRBV9	.	TRBD1	TRBJ1-5	CASSEAGGGPQHF	TGTGCCAGCAGCGAGGCAGGGGGTGGGCCCCAGCATTTT
TRBV30	.	.	TRBJ2-7	CAWSGLGTYEQYF	TGTGCCTGGAGTGGACTAGGGACCTACGAGCAGTACTTC
TRBV7-2	.	TRBD1	TRBJ2-7	CASSGTGGAPPQEQYF	TGTGCCAGCAGCGGGACAGGGGGCGCACCCCCGCAAGAGCAGTACTTC
TRBV11-2	.	.	TRBJ2-7	CASSLRVSYEQYF	TGTGCCAGCAGCCTCCGGGTGTCCTACGAGCAGTACTTC
TRBV9	.	TRBD2	TRBJ2-1	CASSVEGAGALDEQFF	TGTGCCAGCAGCGTAGAGGGAGCGGGAGCCCTCGATGAGCAGTTCTTC
TRBV5-1	.	.	TRBJ2-7	CASSLGGGYEQYF	TGCGCCAGCAGCTTGGGAGGGGGTTACGAGCAGTACTTC
TRBV6-4	few	TRBD2	TRBJ2-3	CASSLAGGSTDTQYF	TGTGCCAGCAGCCTAGCGGGGGGGAGCACAGATACGCAGTATTTT
TRBV6-1	.	TRBD2	TRBJ2-7	CASSEEAGGREQYF	TGTGCCAGCAGTGAAGAAGCGGGGGGGCGCGAGCAGTACTTC
TRBV27	.	TRBD1	TRBJ2-7	CASSFGTGTYEQYF	TGTGCCAGCAGCTTTGGGACAGGGACCTACGAGCAGTACTTC
TRBV4-1	.	.	TRBJ1-2	CASSQDLGSGASGYTF	TGCGCCAGCAGCCAAGATTTAGGCAGCGGGGCAAGTGGCTACACCTTC
TRBV10-1	.	.	TRBJ2-2	CASSESPEVGELFF	TGCGCCAGCAGTGAGTCCCCAGAGGTCGGGGAGCTGTTTTTT
TRBV2	.	.	TRBJ1-4	CASSERGRVTNEKLFF	TGTGCCAGCAGTGAAAGGGGCAGGGTAACTAATGAAAAACTGTTTTTT
TRBV5-6	.	.	TRBJ2-5	CASSLGVGVETQYF	TGTGCCAGCAGCTTGGGGGTCGGGGTAGAGACCCAGTACTTC
TRBV7-6	few	TRBD2	TRBJ2-7	CASSVASGSSYEQYF	TGTGCCAGCAGCGTCGCTAGCGGGAGCTCCTACGAGCAGTACTTC
TRBV28	.	.	TRBJ1-1	CASSLPGSPEAFF	TGTGCCAGCAGTTTACCCGGGAGCCCTGAAGCTTTCTTT
TRBV10-1	.	TRBD1	TRBJ2-1	CARTDRGMLNEQFF	TGCGCCAGGACGGACAGGGGGATGTTGAATGAGCAGTTCTTC
TRBV5-4	.	TRBD1	TRBJ2-7	CASSWTGAYEQYF	TGTGCCAGCAGCTGGACAGGGGCCTACGAGCAGTACTTC
TRBV18	.	.	TRBJ2-7	CASSPPLLSSYEQYF	TGTGCCAGCTCACCACCGCTTTTGAGCTCCTACGAGCAGTACTTC
TRBV4-1	.	.	TRBJ1-5	CASSQWYADSNQPQHF	TGCGCCAGCAGCCAATGGTACGCAGATAGCAATCAGCCCCAGCATTTT
TRBV19	.	.	TRBJ1-1	CASSPRRRDTEAFF	TGTGCCAGTAGTCCCCGTAGGAGGGACACTGAAGCTTTCTTT
TRBV19	few	.	TRBJ1-5	CASSIDSLNQPQHF	TGTGCCAGTAGTATCGACAGTCTCAATCAGCCCCAGCATTTT
TRBV6-6	.	.	TRBJ2-7	CASSSITRAGEQYF	TGTGCCAGCAGTTCCATAACTCGGGCGGGCGAGCAGTACTTC
TRBV7-9	.	TRBD1	TRBJ2-7	CASSLDGGTGTEQYF	TGTGCCAGCAGCTTAGACGGAGGGACAGGGACCGAGCAGTACTTC
TRBV7-2	.	.	TRBJ1-1	CASSLGSDEAFF	TGTGCCAGCAGCCTCGGGTCCGACGAAGCTTTCTTT
TRBV9	.	TRBD1	TRBJ2-6	CASSASLGGQASSGANVLTF	TGTGCCAGCAGCGCCTCCCTCGGGGGACAGGCGTCCTCTGGGGCCAACGTCCTGACTTTC
TRBV13	.	TRBD1	TRBJ2-7	CASSLGQTKYEQYF	TGTGCCAGCAGCTTGGGACAGACTAAATACGAGCAGTACTTC